The entry that follows covers one T cell receptor beta chain sequence. This specimen belongs to a study of human T cells and chemical hapten exposure. During construction of the library, unique molecular identifiers were attached to individual cDNA molecules for quantitative, reproducible TCR counting. Via MiXCR, TCRdb re-called the RACE reads, giving one row per CDR3 protein. The repertoire holds under 100,000 distinct CDR3 sequences, roughly 10% seen once, with roughly 2.4% in the top ten. The time point: patch test 2, 6 weeks after DPC sensitization. Treatment noted: therapeutic diphenylcyclopropenone sensitization with weekly scalp DPC. The CDR3 runs 13 residues. Germline CDR1 reads MNHNS; CDR2 reads SASEGT. Trimming removed 6 bases from V and 7 bases from J, with 13 bases in between.

Sequences were derived from whole blood, sampled in connection with sensitization to the hapten diphenylcyclopropenone (DPC). The genes are TRBV6-1 and TRBJ1-5; D is perhaps TRBD1 (6 bases). This TCR was sampled from a woman aged 25 to 39 with alopecia areata. Some clones in this sample may be carry-over from other donors' samples. For the CDR3, the DNA is TGTGCCAGCAGGGCACAGGGTACGCAGCCCCAGCATTTT. This translates into CASRAQGTQPQHF.